This T cell receptor (beta chain) stems from a study of blood T cells in healthy people across ages. Study overall: Using template switching, researchers captured about one barcoded beta molecule for each two T cells.

Each donor's blood draw was roughly 9.5 milliliters of peripheral blood. This clonotype was observed a handful of times. Antigen specificity is unknown. Study-level results: It was the long-lived donors that had more naive CD4+ cells and higher diversity than aged donors. Getting older went along with TCR beta diversity per million T cells dropping roughly linearly.

Germline V gene sequence: CDR1 SQVTM, CDR2 ANQGSEA. Trimming took 6 bases from V and 5 from J, leaving 14 bases between them. The CDR3 extends over 13 amino acids. Then a second PCR, running about 7 to 11 cycles, was carried out with a sample-barcoded 5' primer and a J-beta primer mix. In TCRdb, the 5' RACE reads were re-called with MiXCR into one record per CDR3 protein. The table lists 700,000 to 850,000 distinct CDR3 sequences, about 53% of them singletons. The sample comprised blood. This chain connects TRBV29-1 to TRBJ2-1; possible D gene TRBD1, 6 bases. The TCR originated in a man of 80 years or more in good health. For the CDR3, the DNA is TGCAGCGTCGGACAGCTGGACAACAATGAGCAGTTCTTC. It is translated as CSVGQLDNNEQFF.